Each of the 6 T cell receptor beta chains below was sequenced from the same sample in a study of cytomegalovirus exposure and HLA in healthy donors. PCR used 60 Vbeta primers and 13 Jbeta primers. Only in-frame clones appear in the TCRdb table, and some are missing; sequencing was by immunoSEQ multiplex PCR. Recorded for this sample: more than 95,000 clones. The sequenced sample consisted of PBMCs. All receptors come from a man in his thirties or forties in good health and CMV-seronegative.

V is TRBV5-1 and J is TRBJ2-7; 8 nucleotides agree with TRBD1. J gave up 3 bases and V 1 base, and 3 bases lay outside the gene matches. Germline loops: CDR1 SGHRS, CDR2 YFSETQ. This CDR3 spans 14 amino acids. The CDR3 bases are TGCGCCAGCAGCTTGTCACAGGGGGGCTACGAGCAGTACTTC. Translated, it gives CASSLSQGGYEQYF.

This CDR3 reads CASSLAGTQGDTQYF. The CDR3 bases are TGTGCCAGCAGCTTAGCCGGGACTCAAGGAGATACGCAGTATTTT. The V and J genes are TRBV11-1 and TRBJ2-3; D is perhaps TRBD2 (6 bases). The germline CDR1 and CDR2 sequences are SGHAT and FQDESV (reference sequence). V was cut by 0 bases and J by 5 bases, with 12 bases left in between. The CDR3 has 15 residues.

The V and J genes are TRBV4-1 and TRBJ2-1; 9 nucleotides align to TRBD2. In germline, CDR1 is MGHRA, CDR2 YSYEKL. V lost 4 bases and J lost 2; bases outside the gene matches: 0. The CDR3 loop spans 14 amino acids. The CDR3 protein is CASSLAGAYNEQFF. In DNA, the CDR3 is TGCGCCAGCAGCCTAGCGGGAGCCTACAATGAGCAGTTCTTC.

The chain is built from TRBV28 and TRBJ2-7; D possibly corresponds to TRBD2 (7 bases). CDR1 is MDHEN, CDR2 SYDVKM, per germline. The CDR3 runs 16 residues. Trimming took off 5 bases at V and 3 bases at J, with 20 bases between the two ends. CDR3: CASSPPRGAGDYEQYF. The DNA for the CDR3 is TGTGCCAGCAGTCCCCCCCGGGGGGCGGGGGACTACGAGCAGTACTTC.

The gene calls are TRBV4-1 and TRBJ2-7; D is undetermined. The CDR3 runs 12 residues. V lost 3 bases and J lost 5, with 8 bases in between. From germline, CDR1 is MGHRA and CDR2 YSYEKL. The CDR3, as DNA: TGCGCCAGCAGCCACCCCTATGACGAGCAGTACTTC. It translates to CASSHPYDEQYF.

This chain connects TRBV2 to TRBJ2-5, with 11 bases lining up with TRBD1. The V segment lost 9 bases and the J segment 5 bases; nucleotides outside the gene matches: 11. CDR3 length: 15 residues. Germline values: CDR1 SNHLY, CDR2 FYNNEI. The CDR3 DNA reads as TGTGCCAGATCAGGGGGGACAGGGGGTAGGGAGACCCAGTACTTC. Encoded protein: CARSGGTGGRETQYF.